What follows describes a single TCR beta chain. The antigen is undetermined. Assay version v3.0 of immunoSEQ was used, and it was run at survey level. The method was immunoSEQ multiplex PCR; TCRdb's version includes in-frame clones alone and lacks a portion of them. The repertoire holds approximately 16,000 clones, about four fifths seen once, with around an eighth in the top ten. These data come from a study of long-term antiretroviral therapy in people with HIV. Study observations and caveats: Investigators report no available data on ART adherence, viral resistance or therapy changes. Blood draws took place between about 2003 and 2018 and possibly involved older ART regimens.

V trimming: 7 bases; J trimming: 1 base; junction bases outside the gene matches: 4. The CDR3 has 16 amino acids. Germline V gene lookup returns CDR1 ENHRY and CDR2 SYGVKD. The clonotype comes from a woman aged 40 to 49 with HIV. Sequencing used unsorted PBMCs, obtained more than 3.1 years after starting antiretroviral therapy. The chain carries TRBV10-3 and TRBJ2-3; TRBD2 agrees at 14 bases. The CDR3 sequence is CAITTSGGVGTDTQYF. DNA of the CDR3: TGTGCCATCACGACTAGCGGGGGGGTGGGCACAGATACGCAGTATTTT.